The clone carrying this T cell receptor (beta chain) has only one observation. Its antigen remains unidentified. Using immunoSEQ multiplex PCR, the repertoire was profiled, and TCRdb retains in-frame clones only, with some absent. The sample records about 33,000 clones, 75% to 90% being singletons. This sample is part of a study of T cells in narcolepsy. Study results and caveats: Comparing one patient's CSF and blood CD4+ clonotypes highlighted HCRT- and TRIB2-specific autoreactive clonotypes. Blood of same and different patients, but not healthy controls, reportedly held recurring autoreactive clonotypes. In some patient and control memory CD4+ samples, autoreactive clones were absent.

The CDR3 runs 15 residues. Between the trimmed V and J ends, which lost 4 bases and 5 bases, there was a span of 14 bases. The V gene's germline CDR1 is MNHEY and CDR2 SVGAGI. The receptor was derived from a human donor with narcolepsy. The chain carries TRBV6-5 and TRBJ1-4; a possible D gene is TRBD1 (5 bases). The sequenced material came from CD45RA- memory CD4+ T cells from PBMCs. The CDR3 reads CASSFLRGSNEKLFF. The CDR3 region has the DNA TGTGCCAGCAGTTTCTTGAGGGGCAGCAATGAAAAACTGTTTTTT.